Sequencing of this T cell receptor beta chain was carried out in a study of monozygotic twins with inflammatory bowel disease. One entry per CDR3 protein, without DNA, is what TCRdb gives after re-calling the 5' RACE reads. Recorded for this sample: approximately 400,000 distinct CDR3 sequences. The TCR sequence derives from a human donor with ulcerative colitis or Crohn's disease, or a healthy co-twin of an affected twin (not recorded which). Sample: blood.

The CDR3 spells CASSPQGGMNTEAFF. This chain connects TRBV4-1 to TRBJ1-1; TCRdb's D gene call, TRBD1, goes unchecked for lack of DNA. There are 15 residues in the CDR3. Germline lookup yields CDR1 MGHRA and CDR2 YSYEKL.